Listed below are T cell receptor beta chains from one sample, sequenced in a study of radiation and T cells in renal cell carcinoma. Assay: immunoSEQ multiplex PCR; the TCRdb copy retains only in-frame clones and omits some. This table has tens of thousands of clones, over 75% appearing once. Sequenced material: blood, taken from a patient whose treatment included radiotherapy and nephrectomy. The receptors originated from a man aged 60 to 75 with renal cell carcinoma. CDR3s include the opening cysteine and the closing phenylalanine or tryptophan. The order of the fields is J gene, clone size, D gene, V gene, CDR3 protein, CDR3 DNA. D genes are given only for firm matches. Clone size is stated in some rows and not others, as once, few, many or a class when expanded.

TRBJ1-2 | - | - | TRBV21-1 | CASSPRDSHNYGYTF | TGTGCCAGCAGCCCCCGGGACAGTCACAACTATGGCTACACCTTC
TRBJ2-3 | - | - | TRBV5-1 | CASSPGGQITDTQYF | TGCGCCAGCAGCCCCGGAGGGCAGATCACAGATACGCAGTATTTT
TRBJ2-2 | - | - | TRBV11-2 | CASSLERNTGELFF | TGTGCCAGCAGCTTAGAGAGAAACACCGGGGAGCTGTTTTTT
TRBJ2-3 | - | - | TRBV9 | CASSVAYSTDTQYF | TGTGCCAGCAGCGTGGCGTATAGCACAGATACGCAGTATTTT
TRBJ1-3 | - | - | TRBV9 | CASSPSLENFSGNTIYF | TGTGCCAGCAGCCCCTCCCTAGAGAACTTCTCTGGAAACACCATATATTTT
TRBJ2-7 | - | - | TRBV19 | CASSISDASSYEQYF | TGTGCCAGTAGTATTTCCGACGCCAGCTCCTACGAGCAGTACTTC
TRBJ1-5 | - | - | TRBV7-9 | CASSLRQNQPQHF | TGTGCCAGCAGCCTTAGACAGAATCAGCCCCAGCATTTT
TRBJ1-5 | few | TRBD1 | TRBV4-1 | CASSPDRVSTQPQHF | TGCGCCAGCAGCCCTGACAGGGTGTCTACTCAGCCCCAGCATTTT
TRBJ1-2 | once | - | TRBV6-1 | CASSPSLLAGYGYTF | TGTGCCAGCAGTCCCTCGTTGCTCGCCGGCTATGGCTACACCTTC
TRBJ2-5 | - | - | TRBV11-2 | CASSSRPDSAQETQYF | TGTGCCAGCAGCTCCCGCCCCGACAGCGCTCAAGAGACCCAGTACTTC
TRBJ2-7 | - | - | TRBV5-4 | CASSTSSVPSYEQYF | TGTGCCAGCAGCACCTCTAGCGTCCCCTCCTACGAGCAGTACTTC
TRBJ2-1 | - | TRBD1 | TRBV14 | CASSPPPTGGYNEQFF | TGTGCCAGCAGCCCTCCCCCGACAGGGGGCTACAATGAGCAGTTCTTC
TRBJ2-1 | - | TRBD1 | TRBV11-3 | CASSSRQGRGQFF | TGTGCCAGCAGCTCGAGACAGGGGCGAGGGCAGTTCTTC
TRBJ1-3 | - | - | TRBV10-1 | CASSVGTGNTIYF | TGCGCCAGCAGTGTGGGGACTGGAAACACCATATATTTT
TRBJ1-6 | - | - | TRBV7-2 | CASSLDSPLHF | TGTGCCAGCAGCTTGGACTCACCCCTCCACTTT
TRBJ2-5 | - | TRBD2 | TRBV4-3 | CASSQGLAGDEGVRETQYF | TGCGCCAGCAGCCAAGGCCTAGCGGGAGATGAAGGTGTAAGGGAGACCCAGTACTTC
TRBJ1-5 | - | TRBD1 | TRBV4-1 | CASSPGDRGSWQPQHF | TGCGCCAGCAGCCCGGGGGACAGGGGGAGTTGGCAGCCCCAGCATTTT
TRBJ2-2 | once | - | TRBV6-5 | CASSSVRGASGELFF | TGTGCCAGCAGCTCCGTACGGGGGGCCTCCGGGGAGCTGTTTTTT